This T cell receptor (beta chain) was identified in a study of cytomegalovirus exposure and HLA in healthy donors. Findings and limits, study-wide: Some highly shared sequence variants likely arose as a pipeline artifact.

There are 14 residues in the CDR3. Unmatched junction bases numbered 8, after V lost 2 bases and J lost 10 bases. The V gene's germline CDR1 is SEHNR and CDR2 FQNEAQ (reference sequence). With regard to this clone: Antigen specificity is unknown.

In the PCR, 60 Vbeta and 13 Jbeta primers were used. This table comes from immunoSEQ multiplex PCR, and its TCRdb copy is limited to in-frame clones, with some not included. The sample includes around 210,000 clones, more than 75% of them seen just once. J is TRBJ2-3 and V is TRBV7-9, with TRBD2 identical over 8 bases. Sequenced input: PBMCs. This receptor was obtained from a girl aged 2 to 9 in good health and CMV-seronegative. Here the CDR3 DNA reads TGTGCCAGCAGCTTATCGGGAGGGCCGAGGGCGCAGTATTTT. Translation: CASSLSGGPRAQYF.